Listed below are T cell receptor beta chains from one sample, sequenced in a study of T-cell reconstitution after alpha-beta-depleted transplantation in children. MiXCR, run by TCRdb on the PCR reads, gives a single entry per CDR3 protein. Found here are some 200,000 distinct CDR3 sequences, about 14% of them singletons; the top ten hold 13%. This sample comprised PBMCs from the stem cell graft donor, obtained from the stem cell graft. All receptors come from a human donor who donated a stem cell graft to a child with acute lymphoblastic leukemia. Both conserved end residues are trimmed from each CDR3. D genes are given only for firm matches. Size values are once, few and many counts, or a class for expanded clones, and some rows have none.

d_gene,v_gene,j_gene,abundance,CDR3aa
.,TRBV7-2,TRBJ1-1,many,ASSLALGNEAF
TRBD2,TRBV3-1,TRBJ2-1,many,ASSYRTLTSGRGSRGYNEQF
TRBD2,TRBV5-1,TRBJ2-7,many,ASSLLAGVDEQY
TRBD2,TRBV6-2/TRBV6-3,TRBJ2-3,many,ASSYPLTSGKDNTDTQY
.,TRBV29-1,TRBJ2-3,.,SVGAADTQY
.,TRBV11-1,TRBJ2-3,many,ASSTGLQNTQY
.,TRBV7-2,TRBJ1-1,few,ASSHTRGRDQAF
.,TRBV5-1,TRBJ2-5,many,ASSLYGGDETQY
TRBD2,TRBV15,TRBJ2-7,.,ATSRDSRFGGRAINYEQY
TRBD2,TRBV24-1,TRBJ2-3,many,ATSNPTSTTDTQY
.,TRBV20-1,TRBJ2-5,.,SARPDSTAAQY
TRBD2,TRBV5-1,TRBJ2-1,many,ASSDKLAGYNEQF
TRBD1,TRBV4-1,TRBJ2-1,many,ASSQEQGAHEQF
.,TRBV20-1,TRBJ2-3,many,SASGRLSTDTQY
.,TRBV5-1,TRBJ2-1,many,ASSLGRKNYNEQF
.,TRBV5-1,TRBJ2-1,many,ASSLRVGSGDEQF
.,TRBV12-2,TRBJ2-1,once,ASRLGNNEQF
TRBD1,TRBV5-1,TRBJ2-7,.,ASSSGGRTGGPYEQY
TRBD2,TRBV19,TRBJ2-5,.,ASTTGLAGAETQY
.,TRBV29-1,TRBJ2-6,.,SVSLSGSSGANVLT
.,TRBV4-2,TRBJ2-1,many,ASSLSIGSYNEQF
.,TRBV29-1,TRBJ1-1,.,SVGFSGGAEAF
.,TRBV3-1,TRBJ2-7,.,ASSHERRGEQY
TRBD1,TRBV5-5,TRBJ1-2,.,ASSVRDRVGYT
TRBD2,TRBV6-5,TRBJ2-7,.,ASSSRTSGRSYEQY
TRBD2,TRBV12-3/TRBV12-4,TRBJ2-1,many,ASSFTSGSYEQF
.,TRBV20-1,TRBJ1-1,few,SAFYMNTEAF
.,TRBV24-1,TRBJ2-1,.,ATSDLGVSSYNEQF
.,TRBV12-3/TRBV12-4,TRBJ2-7,many,ASSPPDIGSYEQY
.,TRBV5-1,TRBJ2-7,many,ASSFDGVGEQY
TRBD2,TRBV20-1,TRBJ2-1,many,SAAGTSGRQNEQF
TRBD2,TRBV6-5,TRBJ2-1,few,ASGEGNEQF
TRBD2,TRBV5-1,TRBJ2-1,many,ASSSASGSWNEQF
.,TRBV5-1,TRBJ2-5,many,ASSLVGGLETQY
TRBD1,TRBV5-6,TRBJ2-7,many,ATRDRVSYEQY
.,TRBV10-2,TRBJ1-5,few,ASTQALGQPQH
.,TRBV8-2,TRBJ2-2,.,AMGPGLVCGELF
TRBD1,TRBV7-7,TRBJ2-3,many,ASSLNGQGVTDTQY
TRBD2,TRBV5-5,TRBJ2-5,many,ASSSTSGREETQY
TRBD1,TRBV7-9,TRBJ2-7,.,ASSLETGTYLYEQY
.,TRBV4-1,TRBJ1-5,many,ASSQVGTNQPQH
TRBD1,TRBV5-5,TRBJ2-3,many,ASSLGQGRGDTQY
TRBD2,TRBV12-3/TRBV12-4,TRBJ2-3,many,ASTIQSGSGTDTQY
.,TRBV7-6,TRBJ2-3,many,ASSLSLRSATDTQY
TRBD1,TRBV5-1,TRBJ2-3,many,ASRVGQSRFADTQY
.,TRBV7-9,TRBJ2-1,many,ASSLVTARSYNEQF
.,TRBV12-3/TRBV12-4,TRBJ1-2,few,ASSFRRFGYGYT
.,TRBV5-1,TRBJ1-2,.,ASSRGVGNYGYT
.,TRBV12-3/TRBV12-4,TRBJ2-1,.,ASSPGLYNDQF
.,TRBV11-1,TRBJ1-1,many,ASRTSRGPEAF
TRBD2,TRBV2,TRBJ2-4,many,ASNGLAVTKNIQY
TRBD2,TRBV7-8,TRBJ2-5,.,ASSLGSGLAKETQY
.,TRBV7-2,TRBJ2-3,many,ASSNLGPADTQY